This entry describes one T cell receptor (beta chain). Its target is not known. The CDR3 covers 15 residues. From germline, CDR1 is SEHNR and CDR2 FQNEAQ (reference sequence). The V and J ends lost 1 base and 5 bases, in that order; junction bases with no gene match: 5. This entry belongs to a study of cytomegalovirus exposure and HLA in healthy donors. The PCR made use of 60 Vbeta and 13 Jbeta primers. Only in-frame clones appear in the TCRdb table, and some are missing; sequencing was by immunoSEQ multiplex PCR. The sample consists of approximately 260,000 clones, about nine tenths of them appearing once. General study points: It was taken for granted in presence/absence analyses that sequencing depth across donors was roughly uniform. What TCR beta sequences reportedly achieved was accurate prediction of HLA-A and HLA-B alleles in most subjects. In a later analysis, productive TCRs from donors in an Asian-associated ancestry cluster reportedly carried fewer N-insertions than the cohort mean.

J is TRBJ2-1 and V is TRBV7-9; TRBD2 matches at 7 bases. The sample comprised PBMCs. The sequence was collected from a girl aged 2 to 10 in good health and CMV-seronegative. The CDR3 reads CASSLVASGHNEQFF. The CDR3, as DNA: TGTGCCAGCAGCTTAGTGGCTAGCGGACACAATGAGCAGTTCTTC.